These 9 T cell receptor beta chains share one sample of origin, sequenced in a study of tumor and adjacent non-tumor tissue in lung cancer. RNA was extracted from bulk tissue without any cell sorting. Three rounds of nested PCR, following a modified ARM-PCR protocol, produced the TCRbeta library. TCRdb recomputed calls from the multiplex PCR reads with MiXCR, one row per CDR3 protein. This table has about 85,000 distinct CDR3 sequences, around 57% appearing once. Source material: lung tumor tissue. These receptors were taken from a man between 65 and 80 years old with non-small cell lung cancer.

The DNA for the CDR3 is TGTGCCAGCACCGATGGGGACGTCCACAGCTTATACACCGGGGAGCTGTTTTTT. It yields the protein CASTDGDVHSLYTGELFF. The J gene is TRBJ2-2, the V gene TRBV21-1; the D call of TRBD1 is as the table states it, not checked on the DNA. TRBV21-1 counts as a pseudogene. The CDR3 is 18 amino acids.

With respect to this clonotype: Mismatch with germline at one junction end may stem from a read error. The chain employs TRBV10-3 and TRBJ2-7; TRBD1 is a possible D gene (6 bases). The CDR3 is 13 amino acids. Looked up from germline, CDR1 is ENHRY and CDR2 is SYGVKD. DNA of the CDR3: TGTGCCATCAGTAGGGACAAAGTATACGAGGAGTATTTC. Its protein is CAISRDKVYEEYF.

For this clonotype: Just one base apart from a much larger clone, this may be a read error. The CDR3 DNA reads TGCGCCAGCAGCCTAAACGGCTACAATGAGCAGTTCTTC. It specifies CASSLNGYNEQFF. J is TRBJ2-1 and V is TRBV4-1; D ambiguous. Germline V gives CDR1 MGHRA, CDR2 YSYEKL. V was shortened by 4 bases and J by 3 bases, with 7 bases between the two germline ends. The CDR3 length is 13 residues.

Concerning this clonotype: One end of the junction is discordant with germline, which a read error may explain. This chain uses TRBV11-2 with TRBJ2-5, with TRBD2 matching 7 bases. From germline, CDR1 is SGHAT and CDR2 FQNNGV. This CDR3 comprises 16 residues. As DNA, the CDR3 is TGTGCCAGCAGCGCCCACCCCGGGGGGAACCAAGAGACCAAGTACTTC. Amino acids: CASSAHPGGNQETKYF.

A remark on this clonotype: The CDR3 ends on some other residue instead of the conserved phenylalanine or tryptophan, so this is likely a read error. V gene TRBV11-2 combines with J gene TRBJ2-7; D may be TRBD1 (6 bases). This CDR3 is built from 15 residues. Germline-derived CDR1 and CDR2 are SGHAT and FQNNGV. Trimming cost V 7 bases and J 3 bases, with 19 bases left between them. CDR3 amino acids: CASTITGFGVYEQYY. The DNA of the CDR3 is TGTGCCAGCACCATTACAGGGTTCGGTGTCTACGAGCAGTACTAC.

Of note for this clonotype: This CDR3 fails to terminate in the conserved phenylalanine or tryptophan, so it likely reflects a read error. The DNA is left out, because the CDR3 cannot be placed on it with certainty; the CDR3 is given as TCRdb lists it. This chain connects TRBV29-1 to TRBJ2-1; the D call in the table, TRBD1, was not verified against the DNA. Germline CDR1 is SQVTM and CDR2 is ANQGSEA. The CDR3 region is 14 residues in length, termini included. CDR3 amino acids: CSVRRELSYNELFS.

This clonotype was found once. J is TRBJ1-5 and V is TRBV29-1; D is possibly TRBD2 (5 bases). The closer fit of TRBJ2-3 to the DNA end suggests the J call may be wrong. The CDR3 spans 12 residues. Germline V gene sequence: CDR1 SQVTM, CDR2 ANQGSEA. The CDR3 nucleotides are TGCAGCGTTGAAAACGGGAATCAGCCCCAGTATTTT. This translates into CSVENGNQPQYF.

The rearrangement joins TRBV29-1 to TRBJ1-1; a weak D match, TRBD1 (5 bases). Germline CDR1 and CDR2: SQVTM and ANQGSEA. This CDR3 is 12 amino acids long. Trimming cost V 3 bases and J 3 bases, with 8 bases left between them. DNA of the CDR3: TGCAGCGTTGAGAGGGACGACACTGAAGCTTTCTTT. This encodes CSVERDDTEAFF.

This clonotype was picked up many times. This sequence joins TRBV6-1 and TRBJ2-6; D unresolved. This CDR3 contains 15 residues. Trimming took 4 bases from V and 4 from J, leaving 11 bases between them. Germline loops: CDR1 MNHNS, CDR2 SASEGT. CDR3 DNA sequence: TGTGCCAGCAGTGTGGCGTCCTCCGGGGCCAACGTCCTGACTTTC. This translates into CASSVASSGANVLTF.